The clone carrying this T cell receptor (beta chain) was seen a single time. The entry originates in a study of blood T cell repertoires in COVID-19. Looking at the study overall: Material from acute and convalescent COVID-19 was sourced from the United States, Italy and Spain. From T cells, B-cell-depleted T cells, or PBMCs came the material, which was cDNA or gDNA.

Cohort assignment relied on participant-reported clinical history. Two consecutive negative NP/OP PCR tests, clearance, or resolved symptoms defined Cohort 3 recovery. The CDR3 covers 15 residues. Germline loops: CDR1 LNHNV, CDR2 YYDKDF (reference sequence). V shed 0 bases and J shed 1 base, with 7 bases lying between them. The repertoire was sequenced with immunoSEQ multiplex PCR; TCRdb's copy has only in-frame clones and lacks some. Of hundreds of thousands of clones listed, around 88% are singletons. The chain joins TRBV15 to TRBJ1-5, with a possible D match to TRBD1 (5 bases). This receptor was taken from a woman between 40 and 55 years old who had recovered from COVID-19. The sample taken for sequencing was PBMCs or T cells enriched from blood (not recorded which). The CDR3 sequence is CATSRDQGSNQPQHF. The CDR3, as DNA: TGTGCCACCAGCAGAGATCAGGGCAGCAATCAGCCCCAGCATTTT.